These 21 T cell receptor beta chains were sequenced from one sample in a study of blood T cell repertoires in COVID-19 (dated by TCRdb to about 2020). Library prep was done by the immunoSEQ multiplex PCR assay. TCRdb holds this immuneACCESS table with in-frame rearrangements only. Some clones are missing; in checked studies, unresolved V genes explain under half, and the rest has no known cause. Here the sample has more than 300,000 clones; around nine tenths occur a single time. The top ten clones comprise less than 4% of the sample. Specimen: PBMCs or T cells enriched from blood (not recorded which). The receptors were sampled from a woman aged 25 to 39 who had been exposed to COVID-19.

The chain has TRBV4-2 and TRBJ2-5; weak D call: TRBD1 (6 bases). Germline CDR1 reads LGHNA; CDR2 reads YNFKEQ. V dropped 0 bases and J dropped 2 bases, with 22 bases sitting between them. The CDR3 runs 19 residues. CDR3 coding DNA: TGTGCCAGCAGCCAAGATTTGGGTCGGACAGTGGATCCTCAAGAGACCCAGTACTTC. This codes for CASSQDLGRTVDPQETQYF.

The chain's CDR3 is CASSYGHVTDTQYF. The CDR3 nucleotides read TGCGCCAGCAGCTACGGACATGTCACAGATACGCAGTATTTT. V is TRBV5-1 and J is TRBJ2-3, with a possible D match to TRBD1 (5 bases). Per germline, CDR1 SGHRS and CDR2 YFSETQ. The germline V and J ends were trimmed by 3 bases and 2 bases, with 10 bases remaining between them. The CDR3 is 14 residues long.

The CDR3 is CASSRQGGTGELFF. The DNA of the CDR3 is TGTGCCAGTAGCCGACAGGGGGGGACCGGGGAGCTGTTTTTT. The chain is built from TRBV19 and TRBJ2-2; 9 positions match TRBD1. Germline CDR1 is LNHDA and CDR2 is SQIVND (reference sequence). Germline trimming cut 6 bases from V and 5 bases from J; bases unmatched to any gene: 4. The CDR3 spans 14 residues.

V usage is TRBV19 and J usage is TRBJ2-5; 8 bases are shared with TRBD1. This CDR3 is built from 14 residues. The junction had 10 bases not matched to a gene; V was cut back by 5 bases and J by 8 bases. Germline V CDR1 and CDR2: LNHDA, SQIVND (reference sequence). The CDR3 DNA reads as TGTGCCAGTAGTTCCCTCCAGGGGGCGGCCACCCAGTACTTC. Its protein product is CASSSLQGAATQYF. Filled out from reference TRBV19 and TRBJ2-5, the complete variable domain reads DGGITQSPKYLFRKEGQNVTLSCEQNLNHDAMYWYRQDPGQGLRLIYYSQIVNDFQKGDIAEGYSVSREKKESFPLTVTSAQKNPTAFYLCASSSLQGAATQYFGPGTRLLVL.

The chain recombines TRBV6-6 with TRBJ1-1; unclear D gene. Trimming took 0 bases from V and 2 from J, leaving 13 bases between them. The length of the CDR3 is 16 residues. Germline CDR1 reads MNHNY; CDR2 reads SVGAGI (reference sequence). The chain's CDR3 is CASSYSVGEYNTEAFF. The CDR3 DNA is TGTGCCAGCAGTTACTCCGTCGGGGAGTATAACACTGAAGCTTTCTTT.

This chain joins TRBV9 and TRBJ2-1; D is undetermined. V shed 0 bases and J shed 7 bases, with 11 bases lying between them. Germline V lookup: CDR1 SGDLS, CDR2 YYNGEE. The CDR3 covers 14 residues. The CDR3 here is CASSVEARLNEQFF. The DNA for the CDR3 is TGTGCCAGCAGCGTAGAGGCTAGATTAAATGAGCAGTTCTTC.

There are a few counts of this clone. The chain recombines TRBV2 with TRBJ2-1; D not resolved. This CDR3 region has 12 residues. Trimming left V 6 bases short and J 9 bases short, with 12 bases between. CDR1 is SNHLY and CDR2 is FYNNEI in the germline V gene. The CDR3: CASRRYEGEQFF. In nucleotides, the CDR3 is TGTGCCAGCAGGCGGTATGAAGGTGAGCAGTTCTTC. The whole variable domain, remainder taken from reference TRBV2 and TRBJ2-1, is EPEVTQTPSHQVTQMGQEVILRCVPISNHLYFYWYRQILGQKVEFLVSFYNNEISEKSEIFDDQFSVERPDGSNFTLKIRSTKLEDSAMYFCASRRYEGEQFFGPGTRLTVL.

This rearrangement joins TRBV5-5 to TRBJ2-2; maybe TRBD2 (5 bases). The CDR3 is 15 residues long. CDR1 SGHKS and CDR2 YYEKEE come from the germline V gene (reference sequence). V was pared by 0 bases and J by 1 base, with 7 bases between. CDR3 residues: CASSLAGRNTGELFF. CDR3 in DNA: TGTGCCAGCAGCTTGGCGGGGAGGAACACCGGGGAGCTGTTTTTT. The full variable domain, its missing parts supplied by reference TRBV5-5 and TRBJ2-2, is DAGVTQSPTHLIKTRGQQVTLRCSPISGHKSVSWYQQVLGQGPQFIFQYYEKEERGRGNFPDRFSARQFPNYSSELNVNALLLGDSALYLCASSLAGRNTGELFFGEGSRLTVL.

This chain uses TRBV24-1 with TRBJ2-2, with 10 bases fitting TRBD1. Germline loops: CDR1 KGHDR, CDR2 SFDVKD. V dropped 3 bases and J dropped 3; count of bases not matched to a gene: 9. The CDR3 is 18 residues long. CDR3 region: CATSDPPGQGPYTGELFF. The CDR3 coding sequence is TGTGCCACCAGTGATCCGCCGGGACAGGGGCCTTACACCGGGGAGCTGTTTTTT.

To note about this clone: The same CDR3 arises from other DNA sequences in this sample as well. This chain uses TRBV27 with TRBJ1-6; no definite D call. This CDR3 comprises 14 residues. Looked up from germline, CDR1 is MNHEY and CDR2 is SMNVEV (reference sequence). Trimming took 2 bases from V and 3 from J, leaving 5 bases between them. The CDR3 spells CASSLGGYNSPLHF. DNA of the CDR3: TGTGCCAGCAGTTTAGGAGGCTATAATTCACCCCTCCACTTT.

Here the CDR3 reads CASSPGSKRGETQYF. The CDR3 bases are TGTGCCAGCTCTCCAGGGAGCAAGCGGGGGGAGACCCAGTACTTC. The J gene is TRBJ2-5, the V gene TRBV18; 8 bases are a match to TRBD2. V dropped 6 bases and J dropped 5; count of bases not matched to a gene: 11. The germline CDR1 and CDR2 sequences are KGHSH and LQKENI. The CDR3 spans 15 residues.

CDR3 nucleotide sequence: TGTGCCAGCAGTGTACTTACGAACACCGGGGAGCTGTTTTTT. It specifies CASSVLTNTGELFF. J is TRBJ2-2 and V is TRBV2; D is ambiguous. The V gene's germline CDR1 is SNHLY and CDR2 FYNNEI. CDR3 length: 14 amino acids. Trimming shortened V by 4 bases and J by 0 bases, and 6 bases separated the two germline ends.

The chain joins TRBV24-1 to TRBJ1-5; maybe TRBD1 (5 bases). The CDR3 extends over 16 amino acids. V lost 0 bases and J 4 bases, leaving 12 bases between the germline ends. The germline V gene encodes CDR1 KGHDR and CDR2 SFDVKD. The CDR3 bases are TGTGCCACCAGTGATTTGGTTCGACAGCTTAATCAGCCCCAGCATTTT. It codes for CATSDLVRQLNQPQHF.

The V call is TRBV5-4, the J call TRBJ2-3; 13 bases align to TRBD2. CDR1 SGHNT and CDR2 YYREEE come from the germline V gene (reference sequence). V was clipped by 4 bases and J by 3 bases; unmatched bases: 2. The CDR3 has 15 amino acids. This chain's CDR3 is CASSAGLAGTDTQYF. For the CDR3, the DNA is TGTGCCAGCAGCGCGGGACTAGCGGGGACAGATACGCAGTATTTT.

The chain recombines TRBV5-1 with TRBJ2-7; 8 bases line up with TRBD1. V lost 4 bases, J lost 3 bases, and 6 bases stayed unmatched. The CDR3 is 14 amino acids. Germline assignment: CDR1 SGHRS and CDR2 YFSETQ. CDR3 region: CASSRTGQIYEQYF. CDR3 DNA sequence: TGCGCCAGCAGCCGGACAGGGCAAATCTACGAGCAGTACTTC.

The chain uses TRBV10-3 and TRBJ2-2; D possibly corresponds to TRBD1 (6 bases). V lost 3 bases, J lost 5 bases, and 10 bases lay in between. Per the germline V gene, CDR1 is ENHRY and CDR2 is SYGVKD. This CDR3 has 14 residues. CDR3 bases: TGTGCCATCAGTGACCCCAGGGGAACCGGGGAGCTGTTTTTT. Translated: CAISDPRGTGELFF.

The chain recombines TRBV4-3 with TRBJ1-2; D gene unclear. The CDR3 has 13 amino acids. V was cut by 1 base and J by 3 bases, with 6 bases left in between. Looked up from germline, CDR1 is LGHNA and CDR2 is YSLEER. The CDR3 loop is CASSQATDYGYTF. In DNA form, the CDR3 reads TGCGCCAGCAGCCAAGCCACAGACTATGGCTACACCTTC.

The CDR3, as DNA: TGTGCCACCAGTGATCTGGGCCCCCGAGGGCTCCAAGAGACCCAGTACTTC. Amino acid sequence: CATSDLGPRGLQETQYF. The chain carries TRBV24-1 and TRBJ2-5; possible D gene TRBD2, 5 bases. Between the trimmed V and J ends, which lost 3 bases and 1 base, there was a span of 17 bases. This CDR3 has 17 residues. Germline CDR1 reads KGHDR; CDR2 reads SFDVKD.

The rearrangement joins TRBV5-1 to TRBJ1-1, with 7 positions matching TRBD1. J lost 3 bases, V lost 0 bases, and 5 bases had no gene match. The CDR3 spans 15 residues. From germline, CDR1 is SGHRS and CDR2 YFSETQ. CDR3 DNA sequence: TGCGCCAGCAGCTTGGCGGCACAGGGGTACACTGAAGCTTTCTTT. Translated, it gives CASSLAAQGYTEAFF.

This CDR3 is CATSDPGLANPDTQYF. CDR3 coding DNA: TGTGCCACCAGTGATCCGGGACTAGCGAACCCAGATACGCAGTATTTT. This chain connects TRBV24-1 to TRBJ2-3, with 10 nucleotides matching TRBD2. The V gene end was trimmed by 3 bases and the J gene end by 4 bases; junction bases not matched to a gene: 6. The CDR3 contains 16 residues. The germline V gene encodes CDR1 KGHDR and CDR2 SFDVKD.

This clone appeared a single time. The rearrangement links TRBV4-1 to TRBJ1-1; D unclear. The CDR3 extends over 15 amino acids. From germline, CDR1 is MGHRA and CDR2 YSYEKL. Trimming took 0 bases from V and 3 from J, leaving 11 bases between them. This CDR3 reads CASSQEAGDYTEAFF. The CDR3 nucleotides are TGCGCCAGCAGCCAAGAAGCAGGTGATTACACTGAAGCTTTCTTT.